This T cell receptor (beta chain) was sequenced in a study of cytomegalovirus exposure and HLA in healthy donors (dated by TCRdb to 2016 to 2017). In the study overall: In an earlier analysis of fewer than 750 of the donors, roughly 300 Gb of sequence data and 95 million to 130 million unique TCR beta sequences from 150 million to 200 million T cells were reported. About 300 gigabases of sequencing data and roughly 80 million unique TCR sequences made up an early release that covered about 640 HLA-typed donors. Of the roughly 390 genotyped donors, approximately 81% were placed in the genetic ancestry cluster associated with self-reported Caucasian donors. The study was designed to test whether signatures of past pathogen exposure could be identified by cataloging public T cell receptors. Using immunosequencing, the study profiled T cell repertoires from about 650 subjects and related those repertoires to cytomegalovirus serostatus. A separate validation cohort of over a hundred different subjects was used in addition to the approximately 700-subject first cohort. To predict cytomegalovirus infection status, the study combined high-throughput TCR immunosequencing, statistical association of individual TCRs with disease status, and machine learning. A later analysis re-examined previously published TCR beta repertoires from about 670 donors and added high-resolution HLA genotyping to investigate patterns of TCR occurrence. Rather than using new phenotypic data, the later analysis identified candidate immune exposures from TCR beta sequences and from how often those sequences occurred across donors. An earlier analysis of more than 450 of the donors used high-throughput TCR beta sequencing to judge whether each TCR beta V gene segment behaved as functional or pseudogenic. Donor age, sex, ethnicity and CMV serostatus were compiled together with the repertoire data. A later genetic analysis took genome-wide SNP genotypes for about 65% of the 666 donors and used that subset as a discovery cohort. All discovery cohort repertoires had been generated using a single sequencing platform. HLA typing included class I and class II loci at four-digit resolution. Typing coverage differed by locus: A, B, C, DRB1 and DQB1 were typed in about 620-640 donors, DQA1 in roughly 500, DPA1 in 606, and DPB1 in just under 490. Because of strong linkage in the cohort, four to six DR-DQ haplotypes were treated as single units for association and clustering. On average, around 230,000 unique TCR beta nucleotide sequences were sequenced per donor among roughly 430 genotyped donors of the cohort, with 15% to 20% of those sequences being non-productive.

On this clone itself: The antigen it binds to is not known.

Its CDR3 holds 15 amino acids, cysteine through phenylalanine. Only the CDR3 portion is preserved as DNA: 45 bases, with reading frame beginning at the first base. Deletion took 5 bases off V and 7 bases off J, with a span of 18 bases between the germline ends. The germline V gene specifies MNHNS as CDR1 and SASEGT as CDR2. Receptors were amplified or captured by the immunoSEQ multiplex PCR assay. The multiplex PCR relied on a mix of 60 forward primers for TCR Vbeta segments and 13 reverse primers for TCR Jbeta segments. A multiplex PCR assay on genomic DNA amplified the CDR3 region of rearranged TCR beta genes. The Illumina HiSeq System was used to sequence the amplified TCR beta libraries as 87-base-pair reads. As for how the authors treated the data: Across the 500 to 750 repertoires, a later analysis counted 78 million or so unique TCR beta chains, roughly 11 million of which were shared by at least two donors. Raw reads were error-corrected and collapsed into unique sequences with a nearest-neighbor algorithm that merged closely related sequences to remove PCR and sequencing errors. To assign V, D and J gene segments, CDR3 sequences were aligned to IMGT reference sequences. For a sequence to be retained, a match of at least six nucleotides was required to both a V gene segment and a J gene segment. A rearrangement counted as productive if the CDR3 had no stop codons and remained in frame with V and J, and every other rearrangement counted as non-productive. CDR3 was defined by IMGT convention, running from the second conserved V-encoded cysteine to the conserved J-encoded phenylalanine. In an earlier analysis of more than 550 of the donors, sequences lacking an unambiguous match to a single V gene segment were excluded. An earlier analysis of 550 to 650 of the donors classified V segments as functional when productive rearrangements were above 56.7% and as segregating when the standard deviation between donors was above 5%. To diagnose cytomegalovirus status from the catalog of TCR beta chain sequences, a statistical classification framework was built. A later analysis assigned V and J genes by comparing TCR nucleotide sequences with IMGT/GENE-DB human TR gene sequences. In a later analysis, CDR3 sequences and most-parsimonious VDJ recombination scenarios were assigned using the TCRdist pipeline. In a later analysis, each TCR beta chain was defined by its CDR3 amino acid sequence together with its V-gene family, and reads without a unique V-gene family were excluded. In a later analysis, 450 to 600 highly shared, low-generation-probability nucleotide sequences were removed to address suspected cross-contamination and a sequencing artifact. For each public chain, a later analysis derived a clonal expansion index from normalized ranks of inferred template counts within each repertoire. In a later analysis, generation probabilities were computed with a VDJ recombination model fitted to out-of-frame rearrangements, and the resulting probabilities were checked against IGoR. Hypergeometric tests were used in a later analysis to score TCR-TCR, TCR-HLA and TCR-CMV co-occurrence, with a repertoire-size bias correction applied to the TCR pairs. In a later analysis, false discovery rates were estimated by permuting HLA or CMV assignments 20 times. In a later analysis, co-occurring TCRs were grouped with DBSCAN, and TCRdist sequence similarity was added when clustering was performed within HLA-allele-positive subsets. Co-occurrence clustering excluded repertoires with fewer than 30,000 or more than 120,000 public chains, plus five with anomalous nucleotide sharing. In its TCRdb copy, this immuneACCESS table keeps in-frame sequences only and misses some clones. Where compared with another copy, unresolved V genes explain less than half of these, and the others have no known cause. V and J calls plus clone size are reproduced from that table; the DNA served to infer D and trimming. This sample's listing comprises approximately 130,000 clones. The ten largest make up roughly 2% of the sample.

In total, roughly 670 healthy bone marrow donors made up the cohort. Cohort members were all nominally healthy when sampled, although unrecorded immune exposures were likely present. The donor was CMV seronegative and belonged to the group of 350 to 400 seronegative cohort members. A peripheral blood sample was provided by each donor, and peripheral blood mononuclear cells were used for TCR beta sequencing. The Qiagen DNeasy Blood Extraction Kit was used to extract genomic DNA from the blood cell samples. Here is what the overall study found, with its caveats: In both the original and validation cohorts, the classifier was reported to diagnose cytomegalovirus status with high specificity and sensitivity. In an earlier analysis of fewer than 750 of the donors, most TCR beta V segments were observed in productive rearrangements about 90% or about 30% of the time, broadly matching IMGT annotations. The cohort was sequenced for TCR beta chains only, and without alpha or paired-chain data the features that could be detected were limited. Immune exposure information for the cohort was limited to CMV serostatus. Correlated functional status among segregating V segments might be attributable to linkage disequilibrium, but an unknown experimental factor could not be ruled out. Across donors, most TCR sequences were observed very rarely, whereas some public TCRs were present in many individuals. According to a later analysis, most CMV-associated TCR beta chains appeared to be HLA-restricted, and the HLA associations seemed to be driven largely by CMV exposure. The study gave a list of about 170 TCR beta chains associated with cytomegalovirus. A later analysis reported that several top co-occurrence clusters appeared linked to parvovirus B19, influenza, CMV and Epstein-Barr virus. The authors suggested that the approach could potentially be extended to other disease states and immunological phenotypes. Assigning TCR associations to individual alleles was difficult when HLA alleles, especially DR and DQ, strongly co-occurred. The presence/absence analyses assumed that sequencing depth was roughly uniform across donors, and that assumption may not be true. In a later analysis, 15,000 to 20,000 TCR beta sequences were associated with specific HLA alleles at a false discovery rate of 0.05. Compared with the roughly 720-donor mean, donors in an Asian-associated ancestry cluster had fewer N-insertions in productive TCRs, according to a later genetic analysis. An association between a missense DCLRE1C variant and V-gene and J-gene trimming of TCR beta chains was found in a later genetic analysis and replicated in an independent cohort. According to a later analysis, TCR association rates differed among HLA loci, with DRB1 alleles showing the most associated TCRs and HLA-C alleles showing the fewest. In a later analysis, HLA-associated TCR beta chains were found to be more clonally expanded and to have lower generation probabilities than equally common non-associated chains. The 87-base-pair reads could not distinguish some IMGT-functional V segments, including TRBV6-2 and TRBV6-3, so those segments were excluded. Three of the identified cytomegalovirus-associated TCR beta chains were confirmed in vitro to be specific for cytomegalovirus antigens. The sequencing pipeline was judged likely to have produced a cluster of highly shared sequence variants as a technical artifact. A further reported finding was that TCR beta sequences accurately predicted the HLA-A and HLA-B alleles for most subjects in the first cohort. Because counts were too low, roughly 18 rarely observed V segments, including chromosome 9 orphons, were left out of the earlier analysis of over 550 of the donors. Because HLA typing was missing for some donors at each locus, association tests included only the typed subset.

Sequences were obtained from PBMCs. This receptor was taken from a woman in her fifties or sixties in good health and CMV-seronegative. The chain is made from TRBV6-1 and TRBJ1-5; possibly the D gene is TRBD1, per 6 matching bases. The nucleotide sequence is TGTGCCAGCAGTCCAAATACAGGGCTGGGGCAGCCCCAGCATTTT. Its translation reads: CASSPNTGLGQPQHF.